Below, one TCR beta chain is given with its context. The antigen is not known. This sample stems from a study of cytomegalovirus exposure and HLA in healthy donors. With 60 Vbeta and 13 Jbeta primers, the PCR was carried out. Only in-frame clones appear in the TCRdb table, and some are missing; sequencing was by immunoSEQ multiplex PCR. This table holds approximately 260,000 clones, about nine tenths found once. The CDR3 has 14 residues. Germline V CDR1 and CDR2: GTSNPN, SVGIG (reference sequence). V lost 0 bases to trimming and J lost 3 bases, with 11 bases between them. Whole-study results and caveats: What a later analysis showed was that several of the most significant clusters appeared linked to common viral pathogens.

The J gene is TRBJ1-1, the V gene TRBV30; a possible D gene is TRBD1 (6 bases). The sequenced material came from PBMCs. This clonotype originated in a girl aged 2 to 10 in good health and CMV-seronegative. The CDR3 sequence: CAWSVNKGDTEAFF. The CDR3 region has the DNA TGTGCCTGGAGTGTAAATAAGGGGGACACTGAAGCTTTCTTT.